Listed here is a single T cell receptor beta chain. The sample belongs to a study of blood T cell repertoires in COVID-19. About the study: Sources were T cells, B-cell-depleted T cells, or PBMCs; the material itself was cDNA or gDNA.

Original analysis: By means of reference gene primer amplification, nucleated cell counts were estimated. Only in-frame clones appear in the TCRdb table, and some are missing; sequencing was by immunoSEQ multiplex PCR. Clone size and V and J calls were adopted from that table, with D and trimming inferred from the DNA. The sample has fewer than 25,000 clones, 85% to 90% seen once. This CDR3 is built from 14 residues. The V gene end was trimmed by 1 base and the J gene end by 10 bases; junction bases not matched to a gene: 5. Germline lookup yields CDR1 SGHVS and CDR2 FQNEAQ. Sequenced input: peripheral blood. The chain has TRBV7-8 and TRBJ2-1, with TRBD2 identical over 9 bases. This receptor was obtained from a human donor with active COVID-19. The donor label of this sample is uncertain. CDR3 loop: CASSLVLAGREQFF. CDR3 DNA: TGTGCCAGCAGCTTAGTGCTAGCGGGGCGGGAGCAGTTCTTC.